The 15 T cell receptor beta chains below were found in one sample sequenced in a study of glioma-infiltrating T cells after dendritic cell vaccination. Here immunoSEQ multiplex PCR was the method, and the copy in TCRdb shows in-frame clones only, minus some. The sample shows 50,000 to 75,000 clones, over 65% of them seen only once. The time point denotes: after dendritic cell vaccination, including at tumor progression/relapse. Sequenced material: blood, taken after dendritic cell vaccination. These receptors all stem from a human donor with glioblastoma.

This chain links TRBV9 with TRBJ2-1; maybe TRBD2 (5 bases). Trimming pared 0 bases from V and 9 bases from J, leaving 10 bases between. The CDR3 is made up of 13 amino acids. Germline CDR1 reads SGDLS; CDR2 reads YYNGEE. The CDR3 loop is CASSVGFAGEQFF. The CDR3, as DNA: TGTGCCAGCAGCGTAGGTTTCGCGGGTGAGCAGTTCTTC.

The chain links TRBV27 to TRBJ2-1; D gene ambiguous. Germline assignment: CDR1 MNHEY and CDR2 SMNVEV (reference sequence). The CDR3 extends over 13 amino acids. Trimming took off 0 bases at V and 9 bases at J, with 9 bases between the two ends. The CDR3 sequence: CASSLSYGSEQFF. The CDR3 DNA reads TGTGCCAGCAGTTTATCGTACGGTAGTGAGCAGTTCTTC.

This chain joins TRBV2 and TRBJ2-7; possibly TRBD1 for D (6 bases). The V and J ends lost 6 bases and 5 bases respectively, with 17 bases between them. There are 14 residues in the CDR3. Per germline, CDR1 SNHLY and CDR2 FYNNEI. Here the CDR3 DNA reads TGTGCCAGCAGCGAAAACAGGGTCCCCCACGAGCAGTACTTC. Its protein product is CASSENRVPHEQYF.

CDR3 sequence reads: CASSPPGGHTEAFF. CDR3 DNA: TGTGCCAGCTCACCACCGGGGGGGCACACTGAAGCTTTCTTT. This sequence joins TRBV18 and TRBJ1-1; TRBD1 is a possible D gene (6 bases). Germline CDR1 is KGHSH and CDR2 is LQKENI. The CDR3 sequence is 14 residues long. Trimming stripped 0 bases from V and 3 bases from J, with 8 bases between.

The chain couples TRBV7-8 to TRBJ1-1; maybe TRBD1 (5 bases). The CDR3 has 15 residues. V was pared by 2 bases and J by 4 bases, with 14 bases between. Germline V gene data show CDR1 as SGHVS and CDR2 as FQNEAQ. The CDR3 here is CASSLIRGQATEAFF. The CDR3, as DNA: TGTGCCAGCAGCTTAATTAGGGGCCAGGCCACTGAAGCTTTCTTT.

The chain has TRBV25-1 and TRBJ2-1; TRBD1 aligns across 12 bases. CDR1 is MGHDK and CDR2 is SYGVNS in the germline V gene. This CDR3 has 17 residues. V lost 5 bases to trimming and J lost 6 bases; unmatched junction nucleotides: 11. In nucleotides, the CDR3 is TGTGCCAGCAGTAACCCTCCGGGGACAGGGGGCACCAATGAGCAGTTCTTC. Its protein is CASSNPPGTGGTNEQFF.

The gene calls are TRBV9 and TRBJ2-2; the D gene is possibly TRBD1 (6 bases). The CDR3 is made up of 17 amino acids. The germline CDR1 and CDR2 sequences are SGDLS and YYNGEE. V dropped 4 bases and J dropped 3 bases, with 19 bases sitting between them. The CDR3 nucleotides read TGTGCCAGCAGCTTTCACCCAGGGGAGAAGGACACCGGGGAGCTGTTTTTT. As protein: CASSFHPGEKDTGELFF.

This clone was seen a single time. This chain uses TRBV9 with TRBJ2-5; 9 nucleotides agree with TRBD2. J was trimmed by 5 bases and V by 0 bases; bases with no gene match: 5. In germline, CDR1 is SGDLS, CDR2 YYNGEE. The CDR3 is 15 residues long. CDR3 sequence: CASSVAAGGLETQYF. The CDR3 DNA sequence: TGTGCCAGCAGCGTAGCAGCGGGGGGACTTGAGACCCAGTACTTC.

In regard to this clone: Sequence at one end of the junction differs from germline and may be a read error. The rearrangement links TRBV11-3 to TRBJ1-2; D uncertain. The CDR3 runs 12 residues. Germline V gives CDR1 SGHNT, CDR2 YENEEA. The CDR3 bases are TGTGCCGGCAGCTTAGATCTCTATGGCTACACCTTC. It translates to CAGSLDLYGYTF.

This clone was seen more than once but under ten times. Other DNA sequences in the same sample also yield this CDR3. The chain carries TRBV7-2 and TRBJ1-6; D is undetermined. Per the germline V gene, CDR1 is SGHTA and CDR2 is FQGNSA. V lost 5 bases, J lost 9 bases, and 20 bases lay in between. This CDR3 is built from 16 residues. CDR3 in DNA: TGTGCCAGCAGCCCCGACGGTTTAGTATCAGGTTCACCCCTCCACTTT. Its translation: CASSPDGLVSGSPLHF.

The chain recombines TRBV5-1 with TRBJ1-2; maybe TRBD1 (5 bases). The CDR3 consists of 13 residues. Deletions cut 4 bases from V and 8 bases from J, with 15 bases between. Germline V gives CDR1 SGHRS, CDR2 YFSETQ. CDR3 region: CASSPGTAWGYTF. CDR3 nucleotide sequence: TGCGCCAGCAGCCCAGGGACTGCGTGGGGCTACACCTTC.

The CDR3: CASSFGTGYDEQFF. For the CDR3, the DNA is TGTGCCAGCAGCTTCGGGACAGGGTACGATGAGCAGTTCTTC. This chain joins TRBV11-3 and TRBJ2-1, with 9 bases matching TRBD1. There are 14 residues in the CDR3. J gave up 8 bases and V 3 bases, and 5 bases lay outside the gene matches. Germline CDR1 is SGHNT and CDR2 is YENEEA.

The gene calls are TRBV7-9 and TRBJ2-6; 9 bases match TRBD1. V lost 4 bases to trimming and J lost 0 bases; unmatched junction nucleotides: 10. The germline gives CDR1 SEHNR, CDR2 FQNEAQ (reference sequence). The CDR3 runs 19 residues. This chain's CDR3 is CASSSSDRGRYSGANVLTF. The DNA of the CDR3 is TGTGCCAGCAGCTCGTCGGACAGGGGAAGATACTCTGGGGCCAACGTCCTGACTTTC.

This chain connects TRBV4-3 to TRBJ2-1, with TRBD2 matching 10 bases. The CDR3 runs to 15 residues. The V segment lost 3 bases and the J segment 9 bases; nucleotides outside the gene matches: 8. Germline values: CDR1 LGHNA, CDR2 YSLEER. CDR3: CASSQNLAGVFEQFF. CDR3 DNA sequence: TGCGCCAGCAGCCAGAACCTAGCGGGGGTCTTTGAGCAGTTCTTC.

This chain connects TRBV4-3 to TRBJ2-3, with D perhaps TRBD2 (5 bases). V was trimmed by 4 bases and J by 2 bases, leaving 13 bases between them. The CDR3 is made up of 15 amino acids. The germline gives CDR1 LGHNA, CDR2 YSLEER. CDR3 sequence (DNA): TGCGCCAGCAGCCTTTGGGAGAGATCCACAGATACGCAGTATTTT. Protein sequence: CASSLWERSTDTQYF.